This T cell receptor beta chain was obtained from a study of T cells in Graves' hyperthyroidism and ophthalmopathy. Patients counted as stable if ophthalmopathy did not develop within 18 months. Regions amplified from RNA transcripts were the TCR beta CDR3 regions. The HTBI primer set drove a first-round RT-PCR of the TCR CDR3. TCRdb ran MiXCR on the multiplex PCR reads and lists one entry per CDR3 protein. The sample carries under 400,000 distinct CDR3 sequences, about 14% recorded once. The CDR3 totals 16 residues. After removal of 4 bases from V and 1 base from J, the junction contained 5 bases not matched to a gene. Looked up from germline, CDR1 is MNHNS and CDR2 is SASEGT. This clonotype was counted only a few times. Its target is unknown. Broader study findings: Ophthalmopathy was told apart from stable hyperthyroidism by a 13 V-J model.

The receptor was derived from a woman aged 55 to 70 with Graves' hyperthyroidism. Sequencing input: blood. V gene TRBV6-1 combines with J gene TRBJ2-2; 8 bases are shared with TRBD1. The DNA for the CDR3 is TGTGCCAGCAGTGCCCTCAGGGGGCAGAACACCGGGGAGCTGTTTTTT. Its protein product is CASSALRGQNTGELFF.